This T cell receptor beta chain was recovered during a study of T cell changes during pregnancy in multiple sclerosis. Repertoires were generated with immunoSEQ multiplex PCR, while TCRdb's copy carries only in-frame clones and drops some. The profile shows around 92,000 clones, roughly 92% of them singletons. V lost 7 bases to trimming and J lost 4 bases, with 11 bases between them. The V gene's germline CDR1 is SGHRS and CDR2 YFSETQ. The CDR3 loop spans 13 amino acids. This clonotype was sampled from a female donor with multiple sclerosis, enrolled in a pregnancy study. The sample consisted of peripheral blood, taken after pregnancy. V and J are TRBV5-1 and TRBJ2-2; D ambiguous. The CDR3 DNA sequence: TGCGCCAGCGCCTATATGAGCACCGGGGAGCTGTTTTTT. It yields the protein CASAYMSTGELFF. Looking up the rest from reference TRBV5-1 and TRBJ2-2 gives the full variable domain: KAGVTQTPRYLIKTRGQQVTLSCSPISGHRSVSWYQQTPGQGLQFLFEYFSETQRNKGNFPGRFSGRQFSNSRSEMNVSTLELGDSALYLCASAYMSTGELFFGEGSRLTVL.